The 23 T cell receptor beta chains reported below all come from one sample, sequenced in a study of vaccination and CD4 T cells after COVID-19. Described treatment: approximately 9-day PBMC culture with coronavirus spike peptide pools or control peptides (ViraFEST assay). Cultured CD4+ T cell DNA underwent sequencing with the Oncomine TCR Beta short-read assay. Each CDR3 protein gets one entry after TCRdb re-called the PCR reads with MiXCR. The table shows about 19,000 distinct CDR3 sequences, with about 60% occurring only once. Their cognate antigens are unknown. Sequencing used CD4+ T cells from blood, cultured in vitro. The origin of the receptors is a human donor who had recovered from COVID-19.

This chain links TRBV7-6 with TRBJ1-5; possible D gene TRBD1, 5 bases. The CDR3 runs 13 residues. V lost 9 bases and J lost 5, with 14 bases in between. Germline V gene data show CDR1 as SGHVS and CDR2 as FNYEAQ. CDR3: CASGSQGDQPQHF. The CDR3 DNA reads as TGTGCCAGTGGGTCCCAAGGGGATCAGCCCCAGCATTTT. Full variable domain (outside the CDR3, taken from reference TRBV7-6 and TRBJ1-5): GAGVSQSPRYKVTKRGQDVALRCDPISGHVSLYWYRQALGQGPEFLTYFNYEAQQDKSGLPNDRFSAERPEGSISTLTIQRTEQRDSAMYRCASGSQGDQPQHFGDGTRLSIL.

This clonotype appeared once. This rearrangement joins TRBV10-1 to TRBJ2-2; TRBD1 aligns across 11 bases. From germline, CDR1 is WNHNN and CDR2 SYGVQD (reference sequence). The length of the CDR3 is 14 residues. The V and J ends lost 6 bases and 13 bases, in that order; junction bases with no gene match: 10. The CDR3 spells CASSSGQGVSVLFF. CDR3 DNA sequence: TGCGCCAGCAGCTCGGGACAGGGGGTTTCTGTGCTGTTTTTT.

The CDR3 reads CASRLRTGGGETQYF. The CDR3 nucleotides read TGTGCCAGCAGACTAAGGACAGGGGGAGGGGAGACCCAGTACTTC. The gene calls are TRBV2 and TRBJ2-5; TRBD1 agrees at 10 bases. Germline CDR1 SNHLY, CDR2 FYNNEI. This CDR3 has 15 residues. V was clipped by 6 bases and J by 5 bases; unmatched bases: 9. The full variable domain, rest sourced from reference TRBV2 and TRBJ2-5, is EPEVTQTPSHQVTQMGQEVILRCVPISNHLYFYWYRQILGQKVEFLVSFYNNEISEKSEIFDDQFSVERPDGSNFTLKIRSTKLEDSAMYFCASRLRTGGGETQYFGPGTRLLVL.

This rearrangement joins TRBV19 to TRBJ1-5, with no clear D. V lost 4 bases and J lost 2, with 9 bases in between. This CDR3 spans 14 amino acids. CDR1 and CDR2 (germline): LNHDA, SQIVND (reference sequence). The CDR3 DNA is TGTGCCAGTAGTAGGGGAAGCGGCAATCAGCCCCAGCATTTT. This gives the protein CASSRGSGNQPQHF. Full variable domain (missing parts from reference TRBV19 and TRBJ1-5): DGGITQSPKYLFRKEGQNVTLSCEQNLNHDAMYWYRQDPGQGLRLIYYSQIVNDFQKGDIAEGYSVSREKKESFPLTVTSAQKNPTAFYLCASSRGSGNQPQHFGDGTRLSIL.

V and J are TRBV5-1 and TRBJ2-3, with D unresolved. The CDR3 has 16 residues. Germline V CDR1 and CDR2: SGHRS, YFSETQ. The V gene lost 3 bases and the J gene lost 0 bases, with 14 bases spanning the gap. The CDR3 is CASSSRRQESTDTQYF. CDR3 nucleotide sequence: TGCGCCAGCAGCTCGAGGCGGCAGGAAAGCACAGATACGCAGTATTTT.

This chain connects TRBV24-1 to TRBJ2-3, with D possibly TRBD2 on 6 matching bases. V lost 3 bases and J 0 bases, leaving 12 bases between the germline ends. CDR3 length: 16 amino acids. Germline-derived CDR1 and CDR2 are KGHDR and SFDVKD. DNA of the CDR3: TGTGCCACCAGTGATGTGAGCGGGTCTAGCACAGATACGCAGTATTTT. It codes for CATSDVSGSSTDTQYF.

The chain joins TRBV11-3 to TRBJ2-2; TRBD1 matches at 12 bases. The germline V gene has CDR1 SGHNT and CDR2 YENEEA. This CDR3 has 16 amino acids. With 5 bases clipped from V and 7 bases from J, the junction kept 8 bases outside the gene matches. The CDR3 is CASSQPGTGGIGELFF. DNA of the CDR3: TGTGCCAGCAGCCAACCCGGGACAGGGGGCATCGGGGAGCTGTTTTTT.

The chain couples TRBV28 to TRBJ1-5, with no clear D. The CDR3 consists of 14 residues. Germline V lookup: CDR1 MDHEN, CDR2 SYDVKM. V lost 6 bases and J 3 bases, leaving 12 bases between the germline ends. The CDR3 region has the DNA TGTGCCAGCAGACCCCGGGGAGTCAATCAGCCCCAGCATTTT. Its protein product is CASRPRGVNQPQHF. Full variable domain (missing parts from reference TRBV28 and TRBJ1-5): DVKVTQSSRYLVKRTGEKVFLECVQDMDHENMFWYRQDPGLGLRLIYFSYDVKMKEKGDIPEGYSVSREKKERFSLILESASTNQTSMYLCASRPRGVNQPQHFGDGTRLSIL.

The V gene is TRBV5-1, the J gene TRBJ2-3; 7 bases are shared with TRBD1. The germline V gene encodes CDR1 SGHRS and CDR2 YFSETQ. This CDR3 has 18 residues. Trimming removed 3 bases from V and 2 bases from J; junction bases left unmatched: 15. DNA for the CDR3: TGCGCCAGCAGCTGGGGGACAGACCAACGTTCGAACACAGATACGCAGTATTTT. Translation gives CASSWGTDQRSNTDTQYF.

The chain employs TRBV29-1 and TRBJ1-2; unclear D gene. Trimming cost V 0 bases and J 5 bases, with 7 bases left between them. Looked up from germline, CDR1 is SQVTM and CDR2 is ANQGSEA. The CDR3 spans 12 residues. The CDR3 region is CSVEEGGYGYTF. The DNA for the CDR3 is TGCAGCGTTGAAGAGGGAGGGTATGGCTACACCTTC.

The chain combines TRBV6-1 with TRBJ1-2; 9 bases line up with TRBD1. Germline CDR1 MNHNS, CDR2 SASEGT. After removal of 7 bases from V and 0 bases from J, the junction contained 9 bases not matched to a gene. This CDR3 has 16 residues. CDR3 bases: TGTGCCAGCAAACTCCTACAGGGGGCCCCTAACTATGGCTACACCTTC. It yields the protein CASKLLQGAPNYGYTF.

The gene calls are TRBV7-2 and TRBJ2-3, with D possibly matching TRBD2 (5 bases). The CDR3 runs 18 residues. CDR1 and CDR2 (germline): SGHTA, FQGNSA. The V and J ends lost 1 base and 1 base respectively, with 18 bases between them. Written as DNA, the CDR3 is TGTGCCAGCAGCTTAGGATCCGGAGGCAATTTTGGCACAGATACGCAGTATTTT. Amino acid sequence: CASSLGSGGNFGTDTQYF.

This chain links TRBV20-1 with TRBJ1-5; TRBD1 is a possible D gene (6 bases). The CDR3 sequence is 11 residues long. Trimming stripped 0 bases from V and 9 bases from J, with 6 bases between. CDR1 is DFQATT and CDR2 is SNEGSKA in the germline V gene (reference sequence). The CDR3 loop reads CSAREGGPQHF. The CDR3 DNA follows: TGCAGTGCTAGAGAAGGGGGGCCCCAGCATTTT.

This clonotype has a handful of counts. The V gene is TRBV20-1, the J gene TRBJ1-2; D gene ambiguous. V gave up 3 bases and J gave up 6 bases, with 8 bases separating them. The CDR3 is 11 amino acids. The germline V gene has CDR1 DFQATT and CDR2 SNEGSKA (reference sequence). The chain's CDR3 is CSASNRNGYTF. The CDR3 region has the DNA TGCAGTGCTAGTAATCGGAATGGCTACACCTTC.

A few counts support this clonotype. V is TRBV15 and J is TRBJ1-5; 7 bases align to TRBD1. CDR3 length equals 15 residues. Germline V CDR1 and CDR2: LNHNV, YYDKDF (reference sequence). After removal of 1 base from V and 3 bases from J, the junction contained 3 bases not matched to a gene. CDR3 amino acids: CATSRVGQVNQPQHF. The CDR3 nucleotides read TGTGCCACCAGCAGAGTCGGACAGGTCAATCAGCCCCAGCATTTT. The complete variable domain, with remaining parts taken from reference TRBV15 and TRBJ1-5, reads DAMVIQNPRYQVTQFGKPVTLSCSQTLNHNVMYWYQQKSSQAPKLLFHYYDKDFNNEADTPDNFQSRRPNTSFCFLDIRSPGLGDTAMYLCATSRVGQVNQPQHFGDGTRLSIL.

This clonotype appeared a few times. V gene TRBV20-1 combines with J gene TRBJ1-5, with a possible D match to TRBD1 (6 bases). CDR3 length: 15 amino acids. V lost 6 bases, J lost 6 bases, and 21 bases lay in between. CDR1 and CDR2 (germline): DFQATT, SNEGSKA (reference sequence). CDR3 nucleotides: TGCAGTGCCATAGTCGGAACACAGGGAGCTCAGCCCCAGCATTTT. Translation: CSAIVGTQGAQPQHF.

V usage is TRBV27 and J usage is TRBJ2-1; D tentatively reads TRBD1 or TRBD2 (5 bases each). Looked up from germline, CDR1 is MNHEY and CDR2 is SMNVEV (reference sequence). V was cut by 5 bases and J by 13 bases, with 18 bases left in between. The length of the CDR3 is 13 residues. CDR3 DNA: TGTGCCAGCAGTGTAACGGGGCCGGGCCCACAGTTCTTC. This codes for CASSVTGPGPQFF.

The chain couples TRBV7-3 to TRBJ2-3; perhaps TRBD1 as D (5 bases). CDR3 size: 16 residues. Trimming stripped 2 bases from V and 0 bases from J, with 12 bases between. Per the germline V gene, CDR1 is SGHTA and CDR2 is FQGTGA. The CDR3 nucleotides are TGTGCCAGCAGCTTAGGCGTACAGGCTAGCACAGATACGCAGTATTTT. It encodes CASSLGVQASTDTQYF.

The chain joins TRBV12-3 or TRBV12-4 to TRBJ1-1; 9 bases match TRBD1. The V segment lost 0 bases and the J segment 5 bases; nucleotides outside the gene matches: 13. CDR3 length: 18 amino acids. The CDR3 here is CASSLAPGGQGGRTEAFF. CDR3 in DNA: TGTGCCAGCAGTTTAGCCCCAGGGGGACAGGGAGGAAGGACTGAAGCTTTCTTT.

V is TRBV6-1 and J is TRBJ2-5, with D maybe TRBD2 (7 bases). CDR1 is MNHNS, CDR2 SASEGT, per germline. V gave up 7 bases and J gave up 7 bases, with 16 bases separating them. CDR3 length equals 13 residues. The CDR3 DNA sequence: TGTGCCAGCACCCTCGCGGGGGCGGTGACCCAGTACTTC. As protein: CASTLAGAVTQYF.

V usage is TRBV7-2 and J usage is TRBJ1-1, with D perhaps TRBD1 (6 bases). The germline V gene has CDR1 SGHTA and CDR2 FQGNSA. This CDR3 has 16 residues. V was shortened by 1 base and J by 0 bases, with 12 bases between the two germline ends. The CDR3 reads CASSLDQGRMNTEAFF. The CDR3 DNA follows: TGTGCCAGCAGCTTAGACCAGGGGCGGATGAACACTGAAGCTTTCTTT.

V and J are TRBV12-5 and TRBJ2-5, with D perhaps matching TRBD2 (6 bases). V was shortened by 2 bases and J by 3 bases, with 10 bases between the two germline ends. Germline V gene data show CDR1 as LGHNT and CDR2 as FRNRAP. This CDR3 spans 14 amino acids. The CDR3 coding sequence is TGTGCTAGTGGTTTGCTCCCGGGGGAAGAGACCCAGTACTTC. This codes for CASGLLPGEETQYF. The complete variable domain, with remaining parts taken from reference TRBV12-5 and TRBJ2-5, reads DARVTQTPRHKVTEMGQEVTMRCQPILGHNTVFWYRQTMMQGLELLAYFRNRAPLDDSGMPKDRFSAEMPDATLATLKIQPSEPRDSAVYFCASGLLPGEETQYFGPGTRLLVL.

DNA of the CDR3: TGTGCCAGCAGTGCTAGCGGTCCCTACAATGAGCAGTTCTTC. Encoded protein: CASSASGPYNEQFF. The genes are TRBV27 and TRBJ2-1; 7 bases fit TRBD2. CDR1 is MNHEY and CDR2 is SMNVEV in the germline V gene (reference sequence). This CDR3 is 14 amino acids long. V lost 5 bases and J lost 2; bases outside the gene matches: 3.